This T cell receptor beta chain was identified in a study of blood T cells in healthy people across ages. The use of a sample-barcoded 5' primer and a J-beta primer mix characterized a second PCR of about 6 to 11 cycles. Each CDR3 protein gets one entry after TCRdb re-called the 5' RACE reads with MiXCR. The sample shows about 600,000 distinct CDR3 sequences, 40% to 50% of them seen only once. This CDR3 spans 14 amino acids. Germline CDR1 reads LGHNA; CDR2 reads YNFKEQ. For this clonotype: This may stem from a read error, because a much larger clone lies one nucleotide away.

The rearrangement uses TRBV4-2 and TRBJ2-4; D might be TRBD2 (5 bases). Sequenced sample: blood. The receptor's source is a man aged 80 or over in good health. The CDR3 protein is CASIQEGAKNIQYF. CDR3 bases: TGTGCCAGCATCCAAGAGGGAGCCAAAAACATTCAGTACTTC.